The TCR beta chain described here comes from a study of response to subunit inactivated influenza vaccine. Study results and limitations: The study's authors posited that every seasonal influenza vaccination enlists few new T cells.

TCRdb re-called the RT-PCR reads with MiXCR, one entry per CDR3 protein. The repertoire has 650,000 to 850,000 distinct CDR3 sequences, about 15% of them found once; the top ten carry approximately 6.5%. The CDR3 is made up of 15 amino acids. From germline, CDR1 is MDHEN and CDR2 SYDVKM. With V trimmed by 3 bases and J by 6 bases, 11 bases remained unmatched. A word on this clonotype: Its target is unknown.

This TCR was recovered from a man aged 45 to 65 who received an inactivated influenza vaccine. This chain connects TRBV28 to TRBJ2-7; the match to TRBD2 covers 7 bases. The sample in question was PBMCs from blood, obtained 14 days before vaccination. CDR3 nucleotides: TGTGCCAGCAGTTTGGGGTTGGGGGGGTACGGCGAGCAGTACTTC. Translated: CASSLGLGGYGEQYF. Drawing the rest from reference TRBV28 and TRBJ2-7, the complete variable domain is DVKVTQSSRYLVKRTGEKVFLECVQDMDHENMFWYRQDPGLGLRLIYFSYDVKMKEKGDIPEGYSVSREKKERFSLILESASTNQTSMYLCASSLGLGGYGEQYFGPGTRLTVT.